This T cell receptor (beta chain) was retrieved from a study of blood T cell repertoires in COVID-19. Produced via immunoSEQ multiplex PCR; TCRdb's table is partial and in-frame only. The sample shows about 100,000 clones, 80% to 90% of them seen only once. The V end was cut by 7 bases, the J end by 1 base, with 11 bases between. The CDR3 length is 13 residues. Germline V gene sequence: CDR1 SGDLS, CDR2 YYNGEE. The TCR comes from a human donor in a cohort sampled during active COVID-19. This rearrangement joins TRBV9 to TRBJ1-1; TRBD1 is a possible D gene (5 bases). Sequenced input: peripheral blood. CDR3 in DNA: TGTGCCAGCGGGAGGGGAGGGAACACTGAAGCTTTCTTT. The encoded protein is CASGRGGNTEAFF.